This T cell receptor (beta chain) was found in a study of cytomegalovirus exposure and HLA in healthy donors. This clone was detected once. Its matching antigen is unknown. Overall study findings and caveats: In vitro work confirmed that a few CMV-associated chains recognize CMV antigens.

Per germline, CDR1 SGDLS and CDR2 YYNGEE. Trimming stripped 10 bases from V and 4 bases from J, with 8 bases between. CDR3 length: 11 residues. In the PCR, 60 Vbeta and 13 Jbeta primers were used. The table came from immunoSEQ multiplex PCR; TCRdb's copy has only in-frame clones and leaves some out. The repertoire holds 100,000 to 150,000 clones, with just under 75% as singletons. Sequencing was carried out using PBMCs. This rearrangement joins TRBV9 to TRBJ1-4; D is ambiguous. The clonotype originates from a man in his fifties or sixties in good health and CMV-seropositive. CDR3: CAGRGNEKLFF. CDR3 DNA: TGTGCCGGGCGGGGTAATGAAAAACTGTTTTTT.